The rows below give T cell receptor beta chains drawn from one sample of a study of blood T cell repertoires in COVID-19. The protocol was immunoSEQ multiplex PCR, while the TCRdb copy is restricted to in-frame clones and leaves out a portion. The data hold about 160,000 clones, with approximately 91% observed a single time. Sequenced input: peripheral blood. Receptors originate from a man younger than 30 with acute or convalescent COVID-19. Both conserved end residues are part of each CDR3. The order of the fields is J gene, V gene, CDR3 protein.

>TRBJ1-2|TRBV3-1/TRBV3-2
CASSQDPMPREGNGYTF
>TRBJ2-7|TRBV18
CASSPTGIEQYF
>TRBJ1-4|TRBV29-1
CSVVVGGEKLFF
>TRBJ2-7|TRBV5-1
CASSSSGDWVGEQYF
>TRBJ2-7|TRBV4-2
CASSPGTYEQYF
>TRBJ1-2|TRBV2
CASSERLLDGYTF
>TRBJ1-1|TRBV27
CASSLWKGVKNTEAFF
>TRBJ1-2|TRBV10-1
CASSDIGQGTYGYTF
>TRBJ2-1|TRBV9
CASSKQDNEQFF
>TRBJ1-1|TRBV6-5
CASTRLLNTEAFF
>TRBJ2-3|TRBV5-4
CASGTMLAGVADTQYF
>TRBJ1-2|TRBV12-3/TRBV12-4
CASTTTRTWGYTF
>TRBJ2-1|TRBV12-5
CASATQGNGNEQFF
>TRBJ1-1|TRBV18
CASSPKWGQGRYTEAFF
>TRBJ1-6|TRBV5-8
CASSPKTGENSPLHF
>TRBJ2-3|TRBV12-3/TRBV12-4
CASSPGTDTQYF
>TRBJ2-7|TRBV7-9
CASSQGEVSYYEQYF
>TRBJ2-3|TRBV7-6
CASSSRVRGSPADTQYF
>TRBJ2-5|TRBV5-6
CASSSGTSGGARETQYF
>TRBJ1-2|TRBV5-1
CASTGRRAGADGGYTF
>TRBJ2-1|TRBV24-1
CATSDLTTGPRQFF
>TRBJ2-2|TRBV24-1
CATRSTTGELFF
>TRBJ1-1|TRBV4-2
CASSQDQGLDTEAFF
>TRBJ1-1|TRBV5-1
CASSLTGANTEAFF
>TRBJ1-2|TRBV27
CASSFWAGGKSYGYTF
>TRBJ2-7|TRBV2
CASSPSDSVSYEQYF
>TRBJ1-1|TRBV5-4
CASSQRGGTEAFF
>TRBJ2-1|TRBV14
CASSRDRGIGQFF
>TRBJ1-2|TRBV6-5
CASSSTQGYTF
>TRBJ1-1|TRBV12-5
CASGSGHPNTEAFF
>TRBJ2-4|TRBV6-5
CASSYSSAKNIQYF
>TRBJ1-1|TRBV25-1
CASSARTGDTEAFF
>TRBJ2-1|TRBV3-1/TRBV3-2
CASSQGASSYYNEQFF
>TRBJ2-1|TRBV19
CASSMRLNNEQFF
>TRBJ2-1|TRBV5-1
CASSLGQGDEQFF
>TRBJ1-3|TRBV18
CASSPSGLGNTIYF
>TRBJ2-3|TRBV23-1
CASSPWTGRPWTDTQYF
>TRBJ1-2|TRBV7-9
CASSLFRENYGYTF
>TRBJ1-6|TRBV6-1
CASSEVGTERSPLHF
>TRBJ2-5|TRBV13
CASSRGNNLGETQYF
>TRBJ1-4|TRBV6-5
CASSRNRDINEKLFF
>TRBJ2-1|TRBV7-8
CASSAQLAGTYNEQFF
>TRBJ2-3|TRBV2
CASKGGSDTQYF
>TRBJ1-1|TRBV27
CASSSTGTWTGGTEAFF
>TRBJ1-2|TRBV18
CASSLWTELTNYGYTF
>TRBJ1-6|TRBV5-1
CASSLGVPGNSPLHF
>TRBJ2-1|TRBV11-3
CASSSRLAGKQFF
>TRBJ1-2|TRBV15
CATSRDRTGSYGYTF
>TRBJ1-6|TRBV5-6
CASSLGQLGSPLHF
>TRBJ1-3|TRBV5-1
CASSSGQPYSGNTIYF
>TRBJ1-2|TRBV19
CASSIGRRIGYGYTF
>TRBJ2-1|TRBV19
CASRSADPPRGVYNEQFF
>TRBJ1-5|TRBV2
CASSDTSPRGNQPQHF
>TRBJ1-3|TRBV3-1/TRBV3-2
CASSPMGGTIYF